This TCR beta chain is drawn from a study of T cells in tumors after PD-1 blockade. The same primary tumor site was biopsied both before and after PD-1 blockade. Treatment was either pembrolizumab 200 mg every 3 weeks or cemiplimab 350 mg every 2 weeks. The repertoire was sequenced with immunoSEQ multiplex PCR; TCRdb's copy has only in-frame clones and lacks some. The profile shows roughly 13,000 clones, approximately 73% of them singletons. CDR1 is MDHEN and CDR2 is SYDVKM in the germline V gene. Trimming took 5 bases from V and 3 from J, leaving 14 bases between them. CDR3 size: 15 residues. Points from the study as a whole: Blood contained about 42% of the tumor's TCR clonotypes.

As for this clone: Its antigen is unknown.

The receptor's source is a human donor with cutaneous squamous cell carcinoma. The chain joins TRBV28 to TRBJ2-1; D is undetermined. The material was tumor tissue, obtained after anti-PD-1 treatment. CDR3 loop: CASSRTHSGYNEQFF. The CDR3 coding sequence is TGTGCCAGCAGTCGCACCCACTCTGGCTACAATGAGCAGTTCTTC.